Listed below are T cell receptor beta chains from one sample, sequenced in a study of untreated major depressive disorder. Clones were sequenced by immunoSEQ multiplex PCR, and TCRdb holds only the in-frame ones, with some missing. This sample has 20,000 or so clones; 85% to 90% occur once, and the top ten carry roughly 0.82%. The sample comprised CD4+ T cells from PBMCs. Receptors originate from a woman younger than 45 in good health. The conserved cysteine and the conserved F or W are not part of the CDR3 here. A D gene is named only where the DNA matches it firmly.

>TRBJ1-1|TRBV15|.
ATSRDRQEAF
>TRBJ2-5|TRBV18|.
ASSPDITETQY
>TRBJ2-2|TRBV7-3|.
ASSPSAGAIHTGELF
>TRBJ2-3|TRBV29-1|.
SVESGRGSTDTQY
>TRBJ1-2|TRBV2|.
ASMRTSNQEGYT
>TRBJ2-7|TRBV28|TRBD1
ASRPYSGTGTNEQY
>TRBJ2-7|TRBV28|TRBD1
ASSFTGGATYEQY
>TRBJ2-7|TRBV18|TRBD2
ASSPTSGGPHEQY
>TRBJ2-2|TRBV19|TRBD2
ASSALAGAGELF
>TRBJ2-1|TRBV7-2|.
ASSFTRSEHNEQF
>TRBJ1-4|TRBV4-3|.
ASSQGTGRGEKLF
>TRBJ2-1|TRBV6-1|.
ASRLLVYNEQF
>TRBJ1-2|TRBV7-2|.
ASSLVGDLYGYT
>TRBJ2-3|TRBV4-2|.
ASSLQTSSTDTQY
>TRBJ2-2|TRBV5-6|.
ASSLNVGEVAGELF
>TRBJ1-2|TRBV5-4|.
ASSLAGGRRGYT
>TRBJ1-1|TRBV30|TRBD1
AWSDPRTGKAEAF
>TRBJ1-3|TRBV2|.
ASSPGTPISGNTIY
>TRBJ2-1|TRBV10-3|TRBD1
AITDRAHNEQF
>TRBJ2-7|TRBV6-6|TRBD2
ASRTGLAGGRSEQY
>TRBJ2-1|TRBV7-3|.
ASSSYSYNEQF
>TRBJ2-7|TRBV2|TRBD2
ANQTSGTYEQY
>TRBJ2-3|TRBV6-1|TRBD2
ATNAGGDTDTQY
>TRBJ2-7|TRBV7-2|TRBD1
ASSLSGQGYEQY
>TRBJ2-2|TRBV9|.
ASSVTTRSNTGELF
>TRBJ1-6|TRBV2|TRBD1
ASSERGQGTFDSPLH
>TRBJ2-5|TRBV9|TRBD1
ASSVSPHGDRYQETQY
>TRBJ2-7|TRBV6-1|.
ASSETSLEGYEQY
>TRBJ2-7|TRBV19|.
ASSLQEFQEQY
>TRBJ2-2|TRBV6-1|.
ASRSGVTGELF
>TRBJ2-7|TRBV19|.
ASSIGAQPVYEQY
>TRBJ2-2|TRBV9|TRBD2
ASSVGRESNTGELF
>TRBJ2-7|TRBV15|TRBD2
ATSPGLADYEQY
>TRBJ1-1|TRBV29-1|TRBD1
SVGQGTGNTEAF
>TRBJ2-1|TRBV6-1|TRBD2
ASHTGTSGRNEQF
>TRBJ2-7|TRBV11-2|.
ASSTLRGVYEQY
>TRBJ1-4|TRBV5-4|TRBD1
ASSRQGTNEKLF
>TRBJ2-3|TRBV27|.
ASSEQGTYTDTQY
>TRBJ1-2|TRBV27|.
ASSLGRNYGYT
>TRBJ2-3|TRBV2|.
ASSMTSRSDTQY
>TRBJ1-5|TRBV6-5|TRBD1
ASSRQGGQPQH
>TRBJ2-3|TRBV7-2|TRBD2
ASSPGLARDTQY
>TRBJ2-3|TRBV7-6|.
ASSLTQIVQY
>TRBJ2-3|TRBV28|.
ASKGIGTPNTDTQY
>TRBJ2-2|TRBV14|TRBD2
ASSRGLAGGAGELF
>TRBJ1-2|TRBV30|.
AWSVFRAAYT
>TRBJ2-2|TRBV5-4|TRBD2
ASSLLTGTSGTTGELF
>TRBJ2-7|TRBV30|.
ACATGRSFNEQY
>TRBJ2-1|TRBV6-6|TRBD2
ASRPGLAGYNEQF
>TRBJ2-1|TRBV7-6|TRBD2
ASSLRTSGYNEQF
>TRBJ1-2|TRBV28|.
ASSSQNGGRVVNYGYT
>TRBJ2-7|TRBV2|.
ASTRDTLSYEQY